In this sample, the clone carrying this T cell receptor beta chain turned up a few times. The record originates from a study of response to subunit inactivated influenza vaccine. The V gene's germline CDR1 is ENHRY and CDR2 SYGVKD. The V end lost 0 bases, the J end lost 6 bases, and 12 bases lay between the germline ends. The CDR3 covers 14 residues. Via MiXCR, TCRdb re-called the RT-PCR reads, giving one row per CDR3 protein. The data show 500,000 to 600,000 distinct CDR3 sequences, 15% to 20% seen once. The source of this sequence is a man between 50 and 75 years old who received an inactivated influenza vaccine. The chain employs TRBV10-3 and TRBJ2-7; D uncertain. Sequenced material: CD4+ T cells sorted from PBMCs, taken roughly 24 months after vaccination. The CDR3 loop is CAISESDHTAEQYF. CDR3 coding DNA: TGTGCCATCAGTGAGTCGGATCACACGGCCGAGCAGTACTTC.